This T cell receptor beta chain was identified during a study of blood T cell repertoires in COVID-19. The wider study: COVID-19 samples, acute and convalescent, were from the United States, Italy and Spain. T cells, B-cell-depleted T cells, or PBMCs provided the cDNA or gDNA that served as material.

Per the study methods: Estimates of nucleated cell counts were drawn from the amplification of reference gene primers. Clones were sequenced by immunoSEQ multiplex PCR, and TCRdb holds only the in-frame ones, with some missing. V, J and clone size were drawn from that table, and D and trimming were deduced from the DNA. The data show roughly 70,000 clones, around nine tenths seen once. This CDR3 has 15 residues. Germline V gives CDR1 SGHAT, CDR2 FQNNGV. J was trimmed by 7 bases and V by 5 bases; bases with no gene match: 13. The chain has TRBV11-2 and TRBJ2-7, with 8 positions matching TRBD1. Material: peripheral blood. The clonotype originates from a man between 65 and 85 years old with acute or convalescent COVID-19. The CDR3 bases are TGTGCCAGCAGCCAAGGGTTCAGGGGGCGGCGGGAGCAGTACTTC. It specifies CASSQGFRGRREQYF. Looking up the rest from reference TRBV11-2 and TRBJ2-7 gives the full variable domain: EAGVAQSPRYKIIEKRQSVAFWCNPISGHATLYWYQQILGQGPKLLIQFQNNGVVDDSQLPKDRFSAERLKGVDSTLKIQPAKLEDSAVYLCASSQGFRGRREQYFGPGTRLTVT.